Listed below are T cell receptor beta chains from one sample, sequenced in a study of T cell repertoires in cytomegalovirus infection. TCRdb fed the reads into MiXCR, producing one record per CDR3 protein. The repertoire has nearly 550,000 distinct CDR3 sequences, 15% to 20% of them found once; the top ten carry more than 20%. Material: CD8+ T cells from PBMCs. The receptors derive from a human donor in good health (CMV status not recorded). Some clones in this sample may be carry-over from other donors' samples. The CDR3 runs from the conserved cysteine through the conserved F or W. Each record gives: D gene, V gene, clone size, J gene, CDR3 length, CDR3 protein, CDR3 DNA. D genes are given only for firm matches. The listing skips clone size in some rows; elsewhere it reads once, few, many or a size class.

TRBD2	TRBV27	few	TRBJ2-3	16	CASSWGGGDTSDTQYF	TGTGCCAGCAGTTGGGGGGGTGGCGATACGTCAGATACGCAGTATTTT
NA	TRBV12-3/TRBV12-4	NA	TRBJ2-1	15	CASRPLGGSYNEQFF	TGTGCCAGCAGGCCTCTGGGAGGCTCCTACAATGAGCAGTTCTTC
NA	TRBV27	many	TRBJ2-1	18	CASSLVGPPTGPGNEQFF	TGTGCCAGCAGTTTAGTGGGTCCTCCCACGGGTCCTGGCAATGAGCAGTTCTTC
NA	TRBV20-1	NA	TRBJ2-7	14	CSAPYVGRRREQYF	TGCAGTGCTCCCTACGTAGGGCGCCGTCGCGAGCAGTACTTC
TRBD2	TRBV6-5	many	TRBJ2-5	14	CASSVAGGSETQYF	TGTGCCAGCAGTGTAGCGGGGGGGTCAGAGACCCAGTACTTC
TRBD1	TRBV12-3/TRBV12-4	many	TRBJ2-5	14	CASSWDSLQETQYF	TGTGCCAGCAGTTGGGACAGCCTCCAAGAGACCCAGTACTTC
TRBD2	TRBV28	many	TRBJ2-3	19	CASSLPQGSTSGRPDTQYF	TGTGCCAGCAGTTTACCCCAGGGATCGACTAGCGGGAGACCAGATACGCAGTATTTT
NA	TRBV4-2	NA	TRBJ2-1	14	CASSQGTTYNEQFF	TGTGCCAGCAGCCAAGGGACTACCTACAATGAGCAGTTCTTC
TRBD2	TRBV27	many	TRBJ2-5	20	CASSPRPGLAGGPRQETQYF	TGTGCCAGCAGTCCTCGTCCGGGACTAGCGGGAGGACCGAGGCAGGAGACCCAGTACTTC
NA	TRBV10-3	few	TRBJ1-2	15	CAIRGAEITNYGYTF	TGTGCCATCAGAGGGGCTGAAATAACGAACTATGGCTACACCTTC
NA	TRBV7-9	many	TRBJ1-2	16	CASSSPLRGFNYGYTF	TGTGCCAGCAGTTCTCCACTCAGGGGTTTTAACTATGGCTACACCTTC
NA	TRBV7-9	many	TRBJ1-4	16	CASSPPGVATNEKLFF	TGTGCCAGCAGCCCCCCGGGGGTAGCAACTAATGAAAAACTGTTTTTT
TRBD2	TRBV4-1	NA	TRBJ2-5	21	CASSLRPGAAGRGRARETQYF	TGCGCCAGCAGCCTGCGTCCCGGAGCCGCGGGACGCGGGAGGGCCAGGGAGACCCAGTACTTC
TRBD1	TRBV7-6	many	TRBJ1-4	15	CASSLTGAPNEKLFF	TGTGCCAGCAGCTTAACAGGGGCCCCTAATGAAAAACTGTTTTTT
NA	TRBV11-2	many	TRBJ2-7	15	CASSLEGTRTYEQYF	TGTGCCAGCAGCTTAGAGGGGACGCGCACCTACGAGCAGTACTTC
NA	TRBV6-5	NA	TRBJ1-1	14	CASRSRGVNTEAFF	TGTGCCAGCAGATCCAGAGGGGTAAACACTGAAGCTTTCTTT
NA	TRBV7-9	many	TRBJ2-7	12	CASSLEAVEQYF	TGTGCCAGCAGCTTAGAGGCAGTCGAGCAGTACTTC